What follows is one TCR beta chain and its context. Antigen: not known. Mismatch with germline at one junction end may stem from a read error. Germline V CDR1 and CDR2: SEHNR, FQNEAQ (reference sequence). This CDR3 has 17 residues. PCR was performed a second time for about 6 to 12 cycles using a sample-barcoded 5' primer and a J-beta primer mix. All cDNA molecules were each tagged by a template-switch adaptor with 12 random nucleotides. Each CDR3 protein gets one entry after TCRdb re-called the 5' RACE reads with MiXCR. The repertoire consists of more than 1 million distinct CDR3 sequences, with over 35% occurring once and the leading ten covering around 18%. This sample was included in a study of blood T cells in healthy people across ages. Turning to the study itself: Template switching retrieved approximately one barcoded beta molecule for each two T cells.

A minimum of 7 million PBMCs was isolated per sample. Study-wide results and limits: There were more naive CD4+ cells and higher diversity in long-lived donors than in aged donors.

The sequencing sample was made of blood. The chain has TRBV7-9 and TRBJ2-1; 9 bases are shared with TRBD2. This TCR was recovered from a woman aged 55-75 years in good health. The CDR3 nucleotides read TGTGCCAGCAACTTAACCTTTAGCGGGAGCTCCTACAATGAGCAGTTCTTC. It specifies CASNLTFSGSSYNEQFF. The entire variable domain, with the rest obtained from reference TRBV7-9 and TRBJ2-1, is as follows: DTGVSQNPRHKITKRGQNVTFRCDPISEHNRLYWYRQTLGQGPEFLTYFQNEAQLEKSRLLSDRFSAERPKGSFSTLEIQRTEQGDSAMYLCASNLTFSGSSYNEQFFGPGTRLTVL.